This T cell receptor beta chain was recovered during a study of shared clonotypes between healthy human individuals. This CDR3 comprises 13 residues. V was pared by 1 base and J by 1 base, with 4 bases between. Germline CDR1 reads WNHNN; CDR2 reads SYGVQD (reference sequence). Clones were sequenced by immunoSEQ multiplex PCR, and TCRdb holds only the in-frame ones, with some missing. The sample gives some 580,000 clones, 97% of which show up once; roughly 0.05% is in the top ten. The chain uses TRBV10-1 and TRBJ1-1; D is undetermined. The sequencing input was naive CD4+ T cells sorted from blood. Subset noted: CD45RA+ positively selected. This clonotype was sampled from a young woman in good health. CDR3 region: CASSEYRNTEAFF. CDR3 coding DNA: TGCGCCAGCAGTGAGTACAGGAACACTGAAGCTTTCTTT.